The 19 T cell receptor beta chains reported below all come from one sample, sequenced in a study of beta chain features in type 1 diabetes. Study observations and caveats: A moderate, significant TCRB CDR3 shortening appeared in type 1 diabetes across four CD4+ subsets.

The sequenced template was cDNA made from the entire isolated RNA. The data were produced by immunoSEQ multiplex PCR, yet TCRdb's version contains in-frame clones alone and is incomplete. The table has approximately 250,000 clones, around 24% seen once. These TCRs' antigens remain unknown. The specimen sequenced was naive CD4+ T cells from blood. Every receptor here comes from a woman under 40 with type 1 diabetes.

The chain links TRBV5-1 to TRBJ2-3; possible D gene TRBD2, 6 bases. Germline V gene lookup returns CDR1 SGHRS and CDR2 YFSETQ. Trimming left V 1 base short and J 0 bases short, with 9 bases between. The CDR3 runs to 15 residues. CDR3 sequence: CASSLRSGSTDTQYF. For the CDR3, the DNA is TGCGCCAGCAGCTTGAGAAGCGGGAGCACAGATACGCAGTATTTT.

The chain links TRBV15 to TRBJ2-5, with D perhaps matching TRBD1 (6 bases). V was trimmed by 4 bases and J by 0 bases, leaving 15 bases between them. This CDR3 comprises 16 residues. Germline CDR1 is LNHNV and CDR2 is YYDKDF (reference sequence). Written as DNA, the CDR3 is TGTGCCACCAGCAAAGCCGGGACATCGTACCAAGAGACCCAGTACTTC. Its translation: CATSKAGTSYQETQYF.

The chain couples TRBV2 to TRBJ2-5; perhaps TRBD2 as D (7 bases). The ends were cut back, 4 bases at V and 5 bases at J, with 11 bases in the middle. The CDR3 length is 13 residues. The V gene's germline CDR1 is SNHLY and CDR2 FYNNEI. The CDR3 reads CASSAGGLETQYF. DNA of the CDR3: TGTGCCAGCAGTGCGGGGGGCTTGGAGACCCAGTACTTC.

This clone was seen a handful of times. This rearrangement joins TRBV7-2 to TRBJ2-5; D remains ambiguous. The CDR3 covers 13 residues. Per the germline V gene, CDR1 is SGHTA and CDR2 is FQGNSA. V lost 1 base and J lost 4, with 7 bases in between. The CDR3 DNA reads TGTGCCAGCAGCTTAGGGGCGCGAGAGACCCAGTACTTC. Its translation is CASSLGARETQYF.

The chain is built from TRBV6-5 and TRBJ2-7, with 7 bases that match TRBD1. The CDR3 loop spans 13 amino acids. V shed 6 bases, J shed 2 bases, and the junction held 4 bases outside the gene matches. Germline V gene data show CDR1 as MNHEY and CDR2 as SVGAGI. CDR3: CASRLDRAYEQYF. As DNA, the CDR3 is TGTGCCAGCAGATTAGACAGGGCCTACGAGCAGTACTTC.

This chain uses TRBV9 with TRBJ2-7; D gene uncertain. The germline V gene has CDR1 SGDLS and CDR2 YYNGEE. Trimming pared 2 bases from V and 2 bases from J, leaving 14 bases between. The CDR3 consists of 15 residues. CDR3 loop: CASSVSSSGTYEQYF. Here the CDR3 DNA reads TGTGCCAGCAGCGTGAGTAGTTCCGGTACCTACGAGCAGTACTTC.

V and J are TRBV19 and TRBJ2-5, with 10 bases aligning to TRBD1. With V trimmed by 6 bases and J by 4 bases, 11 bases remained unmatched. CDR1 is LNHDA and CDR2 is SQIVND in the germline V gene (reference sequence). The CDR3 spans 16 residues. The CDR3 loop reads CASSKGTGDWGETQYF. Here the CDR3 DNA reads TGTGCCAGTAGCAAGGGGACAGGGGATTGGGGAGAGACCCAGTACTTC. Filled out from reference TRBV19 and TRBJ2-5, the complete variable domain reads DGGITQSPKYLFRKEGQNVTLSCEQNLNHDAMYWYRQDPGQGLRLIYYSQIVNDFQKGDIAEGYSVSREKKESFPLTVTSAQKNPTAFYLCASSKGTGDWGETQYFGPGTRLLVL.

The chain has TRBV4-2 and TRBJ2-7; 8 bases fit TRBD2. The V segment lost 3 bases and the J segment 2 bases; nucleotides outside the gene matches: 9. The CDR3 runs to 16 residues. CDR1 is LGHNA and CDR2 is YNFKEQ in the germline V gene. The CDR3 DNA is TGTGCCAGCAGCCAGGCGGCGGGAGGAGGTCCCTACGAGCAGTACTTC. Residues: CASSQAAGGGPYEQYF.

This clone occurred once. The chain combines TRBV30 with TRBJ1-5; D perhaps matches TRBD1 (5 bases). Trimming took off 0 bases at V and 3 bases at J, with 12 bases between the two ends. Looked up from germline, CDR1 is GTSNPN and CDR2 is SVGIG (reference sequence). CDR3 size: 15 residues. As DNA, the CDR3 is TGTGCCTGGAGTGTATCGGCAGGGATCAATCAGCCCCAGCATTTT. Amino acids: CAWSVSAGINQPQHF.

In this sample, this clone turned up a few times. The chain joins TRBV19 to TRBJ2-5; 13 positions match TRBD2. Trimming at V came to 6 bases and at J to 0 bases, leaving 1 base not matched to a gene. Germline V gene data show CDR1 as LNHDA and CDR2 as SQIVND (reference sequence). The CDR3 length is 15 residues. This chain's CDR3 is CASRGLAGDQETQYF. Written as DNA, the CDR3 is TGTGCCAGTAGAGGACTAGCGGGGGACCAAGAGACCCAGTACTTC.

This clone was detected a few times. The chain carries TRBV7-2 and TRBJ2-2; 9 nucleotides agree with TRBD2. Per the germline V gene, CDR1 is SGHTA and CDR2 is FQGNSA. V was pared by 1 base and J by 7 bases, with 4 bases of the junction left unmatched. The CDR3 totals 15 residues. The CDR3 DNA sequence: TGTGCCAGCAGCTTAGGTCAAGCGGGAGGCGGGGAGCTGTTTTTT. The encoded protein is CASSLGQAGGGELFF.

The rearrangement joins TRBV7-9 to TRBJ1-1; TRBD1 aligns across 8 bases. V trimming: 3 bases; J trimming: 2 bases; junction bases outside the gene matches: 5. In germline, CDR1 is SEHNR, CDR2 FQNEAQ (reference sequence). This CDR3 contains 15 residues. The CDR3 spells CASSFIGQGNTEAFF. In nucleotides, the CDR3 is TGTGCCAGCAGCTTTATTGGACAGGGTAACACTGAAGCTTTCTTT.

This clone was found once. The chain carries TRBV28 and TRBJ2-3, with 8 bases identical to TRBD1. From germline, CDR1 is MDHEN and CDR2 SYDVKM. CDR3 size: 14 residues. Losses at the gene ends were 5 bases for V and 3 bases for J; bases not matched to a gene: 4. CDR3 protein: CASSTTGDTDTQYF. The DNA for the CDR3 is TGTGCCAGCAGTACGACAGGGGATACAGATACGCAGTATTTT.

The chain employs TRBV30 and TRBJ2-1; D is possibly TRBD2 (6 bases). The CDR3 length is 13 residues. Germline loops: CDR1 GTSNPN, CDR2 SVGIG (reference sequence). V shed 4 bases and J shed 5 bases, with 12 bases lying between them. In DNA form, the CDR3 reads TGTGCCTGGACTGGCGGGGCCCACAATGAGCAGTTCTTC. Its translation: CAWTGGAHNEQFF.

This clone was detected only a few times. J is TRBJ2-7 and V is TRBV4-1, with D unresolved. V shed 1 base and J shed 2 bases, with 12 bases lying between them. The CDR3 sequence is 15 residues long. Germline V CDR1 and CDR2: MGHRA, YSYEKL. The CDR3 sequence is CASSQGWATTYEQYF. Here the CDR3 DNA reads TGCGCCAGCAGCCAAGGGTGGGCTACGACCTACGAGCAGTACTTC.

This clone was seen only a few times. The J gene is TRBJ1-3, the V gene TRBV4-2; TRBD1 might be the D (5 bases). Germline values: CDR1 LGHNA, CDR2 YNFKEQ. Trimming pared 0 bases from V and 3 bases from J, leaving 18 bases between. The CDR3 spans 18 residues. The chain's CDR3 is CASSQDPQGHLGGNTIYF. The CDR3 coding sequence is TGTGCCAGCAGCCAAGATCCGCAGGGCCACTTGGGTGGAAACACCATATATTTT.

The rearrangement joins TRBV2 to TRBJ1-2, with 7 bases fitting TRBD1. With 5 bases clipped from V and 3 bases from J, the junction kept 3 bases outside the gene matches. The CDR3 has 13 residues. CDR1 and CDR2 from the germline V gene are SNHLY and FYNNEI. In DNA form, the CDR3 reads TGTGCCAGCAGTCGACAGGGAGACTATGGCTACACCTTC. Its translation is CASSRQGDYGYTF. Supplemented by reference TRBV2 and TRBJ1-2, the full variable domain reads EPEVTQTPSHQVTQMGQEVILRCVPISNHLYFYWYRQILGQKVEFLVSFYNNEISEKSEIFDDQFSVERPDGSNFTLKIRSTKLEDSAMYFCASSRQGDYGYTFGSGTRLTVV.

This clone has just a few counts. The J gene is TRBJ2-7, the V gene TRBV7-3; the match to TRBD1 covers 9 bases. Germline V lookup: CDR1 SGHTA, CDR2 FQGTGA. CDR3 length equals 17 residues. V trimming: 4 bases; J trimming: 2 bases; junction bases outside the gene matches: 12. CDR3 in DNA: TGTGCCAGCAGCTCAAAGCAATCGGGACAGGGAGCCTACGAGCAGTACTTC. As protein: CASSSKQSGQGAYEQYF.

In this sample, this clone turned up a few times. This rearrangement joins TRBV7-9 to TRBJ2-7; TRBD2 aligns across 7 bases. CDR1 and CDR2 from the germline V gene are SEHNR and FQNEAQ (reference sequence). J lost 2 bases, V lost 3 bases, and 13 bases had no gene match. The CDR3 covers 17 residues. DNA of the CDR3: TGTGCCAGCAGCTTGAATGCGGGAGAAGCGGCCCCCTACGAGCAGTACTTC. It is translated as CASSLNAGEAAPYEQYF.